The entry that follows covers one T cell receptor beta chain sequence. The clone's antigen remains unknown. Per-base qualities were not stored, and no clone one base away is much larger. CDR1 and CDR2, looked up from the germline V gene, are KGHSH and LQKENI. CDR3 length: 17 amino acids, cysteine to phenylalanine. Here the CDR3 DNA is all that survives: 51 bases in frame from base 1. For this chain, trimming is 4 bases at the V end and 6 bases at the J end, and the number of junction bases without a gene match is 14. The data were taken from a study of memory CD4+ T cells and cytomegalovirus serostatus (dated by TCRdb to the late 2010s). General notes on the study: The cohort comprised some 35 healthy Belgian adults, 9 CMV seropositive and 24 CMV seronegative. The study sequenced CD4+ memory TCRbeta repertoires of a Belgian cohort with known cytomegalovirus serostatus to replicate a published TCR-based CMV serostatus classifier.

The Quick-DNA Microprep Kit was used to extract genomic DNA from the sorted cells. TCRbeta DNA was amplified with the immunoSEQ hsTCRbeta kit following the manufacturer's protocol. An Illumina MiSeq instrument was used to sequence the TCRbeta libraries. The published analysis was carried out like this. Once out-of-frame sequences had been removed, fewer than 2.5 million distinct TCRbeta sequences were left, which works out to an average of around 73,000 per individual. Two values were used to score each individual: the count of 164 previously reported CMV-associated TCRbeta sequences and the total count of productive distinct TCRbeta sequences. A beta-binomial model was reimplemented in Python, and scikit-learn random forests with default parameters were trained on US cohort data. Classifier performance on the Belgian cohort was reported as the median AUC with percentile confidence intervals calculated over 10,000 bootstrap iterations. Held by TCRdb, this immuneACCESS table contains in-frame sequences only and omits some clones. Under half of the omission traces to an unresolved V gene where checked; the cause of the rest is unknown. V and J calls and clone size come straight from that table; D and trimming were deduced from the DNA. This sample lists 50,000 to 75,000 clones; roughly 80% were detected once. The ten largest clones take up 0.88% of the sample.

Single viable CD3+CD4+CD8-CD45RO+ cells were sorted as memory CD4+ T cells on a FACSAria II. CMV serostatus was assessed using a Roche Elecsys assay, by which serum IgG against CMV pp150, pp28, p38 and p52 was detected. After the samples were thawed, total CD4+ T cells were enriched through positive selection using CD4 magnetic microbeads. The samples came from a separate study whose specific focus was interrogating the CD4+ T cell memory repertoire. Peripheral blood mononuclear cells were isolated and cryopreserved according to standard operating procedures, and serum was kept at -80 degrees C. CD3-PerCP (BW264/56), CD4-APC (RPA-T4), CD45RO-PE (UCHT1) and CD8-Pacific Orange (3B5) antibodies were used for staining, and non-viable cells were excluded with Sytox blue. The paper as a whole reports these results and caveats: For predicting CMV serostatus, the median bootstrapped AUC was about 0.96 using the original framework and 0.91 using a US-trained random forest. The original-framework classifier achieved a median bootstrapped AUC of about 0.95 with a 95% CI of 0.76-1.00 on the Belgian cohort. Among the 150 or so previously reported CMV-associated TCRbeta sequences, 67 showed up in the CD4+ memory repertoires, with each one found in between one and five individuals. The results were interpreted as suggesting that the CMV-associated TCR signature is mostly present in the CD4+ memory repertoire. Only CD4+CD45RO+ memory cells were sequenced, in contrast to the original study, in which naive and memory CD4+ and CD8+ populations were covered.

Sequencing was performed on memory CD4+ T cells from blood. This sequence was found in an adult in good health and CMV-seronegative. The receptor chain draws on TRBV18 and TRBJ2-7; 11 bases in the junction line up with TRBD2. At the DNA level, the sequence is TGTGCCAGCTCACGCGTACAACTAGCGGGGGCCTCGGGCGAGCAGTACTTC. It encodes CASSRVQLAGASGEQYF.